This T cell receptor (beta chain) originates from a study of T cells in Graves' hyperthyroidism and ophthalmopathy. CDR1 is SNHLY, CDR2 FYNNEI, per germline. Trimming took off 7 bases at V and 5 bases at J, with 32 bases between the two ends. The CDR3 length is 20 residues. Amplification of TCR beta CDR3 regions used RNA as the template. Carried out on the TCR CDR3, a first-round RT-PCR used the HTBI primer set. One entry per CDR3 protein results from TCRdb running MiXCR on the multiplex PCR reads. The sample has about 590,000 distinct CDR3 sequences, 14% seen once; the top ten hold about 7%. Clinical symptoms, serum thyroxine and TRAb, thyroid ultrasound and orbital computed tomography together formed the diagnostic basis. PBMCs stemmed from approximately 10 ml fresh peripheral blood. Points from the study as a whole: Expanded thyroid clonotypes (above 0.001) were mostly also found in blood.

This clonotype has at least ten counts. As yet, its antigen is unknown. This clonotype was sampled from a woman aged 18-29 years with Graves' ophthalmopathy. The chain couples TRBV2 to TRBJ2-2; D possibly corresponds to TRBD1 (6 bases). The sequenced material came from blood. The CDR3, as DNA: TGTGCCAGCAAGGGTCGTCCCTTAGTCGAGGGGGACCCACGGACCGGGGAGCTGTTTTTT. It encodes CASKGRPLVEGDPRTGELFF. The full variable domain, its missing parts supplied by reference TRBV2 and TRBJ2-2, is EPEVTQTPSHQVTQMGQEVILRCVPISNHLYFYWYRQILGQKVEFLVSFYNNEISEKSEIFDDQFSVERPDGSNFTLKIRSTKLEDSAMYFCASKGRPLVEGDPRTGELFFGEGSRLTVL.